This paragraph reports one T cell receptor (beta chain). This receptor's antigen is unknown. No base-level quality is on record; no much larger clone is a single base apart. The time point label corresponds to: peripheral blood before pembrolizumab. Mismatch repair deficiency was established in every enrolled patient by polymerase chain reaction or immunohistochemistry. A few patients who responded to pembrolizumab therapy underwent TCR sequencing. The phase II trial prospectively tested pembrolizumab PD-1 blockade in advanced mismatch repair-deficient cancers regardless of tissue of origin. Peripheral blood T cell samples were gathered serially, both before PD-1 blockade started and at multiple time points afterward. Blood sampling times were reported as weeks after the first pembrolizumab dose. CDR1 is given as MDHEN and CDR2 as SYDVKM, both from the germline V gene. Spanning cysteine to phenylalanine, the CDR3 consists of 11 amino acids. Here the CDR3 DNA is all that survives: 33 bases in frame from base 1. V loses 6 bases, J loses 6 bases, and the germline ends lie 6 bases apart.

The source of the sample is a study of PD-1 blockade in mismatch repair-deficient tumors (dated by TCRdb to 2016 to 2017). Turning to the overall study: Between late 2013 and September 2016, the trial enrolled around 89 consecutive patients with approximately 11 mismatch repair-deficient cancer types, every one of whom had been previously treated and was progressing. Tumor-associated T cell clones in the peripheral blood of patients responding to PD-1 blockade were tracked using deep sequencing of TCR CDR3 regions.

Library generation was performed with the immunoSEQ multiplex PCR assay. TCRdb re-hosts the immuneACCESS table, in-frame sequences only. Its copies lack some clones; in the studies checked, an unresolved V gene accounts for under half of them, and the cause for the rest is not known. The sample table lists around 25,000 clones, around 84% of them with a count of one. Jointly, the top ten make up under 3.5% of the sample. What the authors observed across the whole study: Tumor-resident clones, often undetectable in blood before treatment, expanded rapidly after pembrolizumab and then contracted, generally before radiologic responses.

This chain joins TRBV28 to TRBJ2-1; a tentative D call is TRBD1 (6 bases match). This sequence was found in an adult with mismatch repair-deficient cancer. The sample in question was PBMCs, obtained before pembrolizumab treatment. The CDR3: CASRDSNEQFF. The DNA reads as follows: TGTGCCAGCAGGGACAGCAATGAGCAGTTCTTC.